The 14 T cell receptor beta chains below were found in one sample sequenced in a study of blood T cell repertoires in COVID-19. The repertoire was sequenced with immunoSEQ multiplex PCR; TCRdb's copy has only in-frame clones and lacks some. The sample includes about 91,000 clones, roughly 88% of them seen just once. Sample: peripheral blood. The origin of the receptors is a woman in her sixties or seventies with acute or convalescent COVID-19.

The V and J genes are TRBV5-1 and TRBJ1-1; D is possibly TRBD1 (5 bases). V lost 3 bases, J lost 5 bases, and 11 bases lay in between. This CDR3 region has 13 residues. CDR1 is SGHRS, CDR2 YFSETQ, per germline. The CDR3 region is CASSSQEGTEAFF. The CDR3 coding sequence is TGCGCCAGCAGCTCACAGGAGGGTACTGAAGCTTTCTTT.

This clone was counted once. The chain combines TRBV15 with TRBJ1-3, with no clear D. The V end lost 3 bases, the J end lost 1 base, and 4 bases lay between the germline ends. Germline CDR1 LNHNV, CDR2 YYDKDF (reference sequence). The CDR3 length is 13 residues. The CDR3 here is CATSSQSGNTIYF. CDR3 bases: TGTGCCACCAGCAGCCAGTCTGGAAACACCATATATTTT.

The rearrangement links TRBV7-9 to TRBJ2-1, with D possibly matching TRBD2 (5 bases). V gave up 1 base and J gave up 9 bases, with 13 bases separating them. This CDR3 region has 14 residues. Per germline, CDR1 SEHNR and CDR2 FQNEAQ (reference sequence). The CDR3 spells CASSLVATAVEQFF. The DNA of the CDR3 is TGTGCCAGCAGCTTAGTCGCAACAGCGGTTGAGCAGTTCTTC.

The rearrangement links TRBV20-1 to TRBJ1-3; D remains ambiguous. Per germline, CDR1 DFQATT and CDR2 SNEGSKA (reference sequence). The CDR3 totals 16 residues. V lost 3 bases and J lost 0, with 15 bases in between. CDR3 region: CSASTHGLSSGNTIYF. CDR3 bases: TGCAGTGCTAGTACCCACGGACTGAGCTCTGGAAACACCATATATTTT.

This clone came up once. This chain joins TRBV5-4 and TRBJ1-2, with TRBD1 matching over 8 bases. J was trimmed by 8 bases and V by 0 bases; bases with no gene match: 12. Germline V lookup: CDR1 SGHNT, CDR2 YYREEE (reference sequence). The CDR3 consists of 16 residues. This chain's CDR3 is CASSLASPGGLGGYTF. Written as DNA, the CDR3 is TGTGCCAGCAGCTTGGCCAGTCCAGGGGGCTTGGGAGGCTACACCTTC.

The chain combines TRBV7-2 with TRBJ2-1, with 10 bases aligning to TRBD2. The CDR3 extends over 15 amino acids. The germline CDR1 and CDR2 sequences are SGHTA and FQGNSA. The V and J ends lost 0 bases and 15 bases, in that order; junction bases with no gene match: 11. The CDR3 region has the DNA TGTGCCAGCAGCTTAGCGGGGCTTGGTAGCGGGGGGCTGTTCTTC. It translates to CASSLAGLGSGGLFF. The full variable domain, with the rest looked up from reference TRBV7-2 and TRBJ2-1, is GAGVSQSPSNKVTEKGKDVELRCDPISGHTALYWYRQSLGQGLEFLIYFQGNSAPDKSGLPSDRFSAERTGGSVSTLTIQRTQQEDSAVYLCASSLAGLGSGGLFFGPGTRLTVL.

V usage is TRBV30 and J usage is TRBJ2-5; weak D call: TRBD2 (6 bases). In germline, CDR1 is GTSNPN, CDR2 SVGIG (reference sequence). The CDR3 loop spans 14 amino acids. The V end lost 0 bases, the J end lost 6 bases, and 14 bases lay between the germline ends. CDR3 coding DNA: TGTGCCTGGAGTGTATTGGGTCGGGGGAAGACCCAGTACTTC. This gives the protein CAWSVLGRGKTQYF.

This sequence joins TRBV7-8 and TRBJ2-5; D is possibly TRBD1 (6 bases). Trimming stripped 5 bases from V and 2 bases from J, with 12 bases between. Germline V gives CDR1 SGHVS, CDR2 FQNEAQ. CDR3 length equals 14 residues. In DNA form, the CDR3 reads TGTGCCAGCAGCAGACAGGTAAAACAAGAGACCCAGTACTTC. Translated, it gives CASSRQVKQETQYF.

The chain carries TRBV6-5 and TRBJ2-1; 9 bases are a match to TRBD1. V lost 6 bases, J lost 7 bases, and 4 bases stayed unmatched. This CDR3 has 13 amino acids. The germline CDR1 and CDR2 sequences are MNHEY and SVGAGI. CDR3 nucleotide sequence: TGTGCCAGCAGCACAGGGACAGGGAATGAGCAGTTCTTC. Residues: CASSTGTGNEQFF.

The rearrangement links TRBV6-2 or TRBV6-3 to TRBJ1-6; D unresolved. Looked up from germline, CDR1 is MNHEY and CDR2 is SVGEGT. CDR3 size: 16 residues. Trimming stripped 2 bases from V and 0 bases from J, with 8 bases between. Written as DNA, the CDR3 is TGTGCCAGCAGTTACCGACCGGGCTCCTATAATTCACCCCTCCACTTT. Translation: CASSYRPGSYNSPLHF.

The chain is built from TRBV5-1 and TRBJ1-1; a weak D match, TRBD1 (6 bases). The CDR3 contains 17 residues. Trimming cost V 0 bases and J 3 bases, with 18 bases left between them. Germline CDR1 is SGHRS and CDR2 is YFSETQ. The DNA for the CDR3 is TGCGCCAGCAGCTTGGTCGAAGGTCCGACAGGACACACTGAAGCTTTCTTT. The encoded protein is CASSLVEGPTGHTEAFF.

V usage is TRBV29-1 and J usage is TRBJ2-5; no reliable D call. The CDR3 is 12 residues long. CDR1 and CDR2 (germline): SQVTM, ANQGSEA. Trimming took 1 base from V and 5 from J, leaving 8 bases between them. CDR3 nucleotides: TGCAGCGTTGAAGGGGCGAGCGAGACCCAGTACTTC. Its protein is CSVEGASETQYF. Complete variable domain (other parts from reference TRBV29-1 and TRBJ2-5): SAVISQKPSRDICQRGTSLTIQCQVDSQVTMMFWYRQQPGQSLTLIATANQGSEATYESGFVIDKFPISRPNLTFSTLTVSNMSPEDSSIYLCSVEGASETQYFGPGTRLLVL.

The chain combines TRBV7-8 with TRBJ2-2; tentatively, D is TRBD2 (6 bases). This CDR3 spans 16 amino acids. V was clipped by 2 bases and J by 4 bases, with 14 bases between them. Per the germline V gene, CDR1 is SGHVS and CDR2 is FQNEAQ. The CDR3 DNA is TGTGCCAGCAGCTTAAGGAGGGTCCGGAGCACCGGGGAGCTGTTTTTT. This gives the protein CASSLRRVRSTGELFF.

The V and J genes are TRBV9 and TRBJ2-1, with TRBD2 identical over 7 bases. The V and J ends lost 1 base and 2 bases, in that order; junction bases with no gene match: 9. The germline gives CDR1 SGDLS, CDR2 YYNGEE. CDR3 length equals 17 residues. CDR3 region: CASSVSLAENAYNEQFF. In nucleotides, the CDR3 is TGTGCCAGCAGCGTAAGCCTAGCGGAAAACGCCTACAATGAGCAGTTCTTC.